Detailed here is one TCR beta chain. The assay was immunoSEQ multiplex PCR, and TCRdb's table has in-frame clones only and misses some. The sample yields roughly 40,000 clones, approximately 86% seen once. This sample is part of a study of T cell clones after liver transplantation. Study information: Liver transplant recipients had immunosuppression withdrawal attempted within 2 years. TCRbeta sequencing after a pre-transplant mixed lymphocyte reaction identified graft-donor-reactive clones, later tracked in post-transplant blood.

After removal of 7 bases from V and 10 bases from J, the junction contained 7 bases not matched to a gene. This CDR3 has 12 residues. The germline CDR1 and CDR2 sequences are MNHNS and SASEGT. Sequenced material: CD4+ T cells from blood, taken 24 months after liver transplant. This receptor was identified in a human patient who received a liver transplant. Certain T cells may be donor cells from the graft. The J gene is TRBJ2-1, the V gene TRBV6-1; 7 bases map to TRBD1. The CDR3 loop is CASTLRQGEQFF. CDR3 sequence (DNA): TGTGCCAGCACCCTAAGACAGGGCGAGCAGTTCTTC.